This T cell receptor beta chain was sequenced in a study of T-cell memory formation after mild COVID-19. Study-level information: For the most part, TCR clusters were specific to one donor. Study-wide points: Memory sampled before infection contained some responding clones, suggesting cross-reactive memory joined. Among contracting clones, CD4+ were mainly CM/EM and CD8+ enriched in EMRA.

The ends lost 7 bases at V and 4 bases at J; junction bases unmatched: 3. The CDR3 consists of 13 residues. Germline V gives CDR1 ENHRY, CDR2 SYGVKD. 5'RACE primed at constant segments yielded TCR alpha and TCR beta cDNA libraries bearing sample barcodes and UMIs. TCRdb ran MiXCR on the 5' RACE reads and lists one entry per CDR3 protein. The repertoire holds 350,000 or so distinct CDR3 sequences, with 20% to 25% as singletons. Comment on this clonotype: Its antigen is currently unknown.

The sample was PBMCs or a T cell subset sorted from them (not recorded which). The chain couples TRBV10-3 to TRBJ1-2, with 10 positions matching TRBD1. This clonotype originated in a man younger than 35 who had mild COVID-19 (a few samples of this study predate the infection). Cell type and time point are not known. The CDR3 DNA reads as TGTGCCATCAAGGGGACAGGGGTCTATGGCTACACCTTC. Protein: CAIKGTGVYGYTF.